The 29 T cell receptor beta chains below come from one sample, sequenced in a study of blood T cell repertoires in COVID-19. Clones were read by immunoSEQ multiplex PCR, and TCRdb kept only the in-frame ones, dropping some. The sample has just under 300,000 clones, roughly 86% seen once. The sequenced sample consisted of peripheral blood. These receptor sequences come from a man in his 70s with acute or convalescent COVID-19.

The rearrangement joins TRBV3-1 (or the pseudogene TRBV3-2) to TRBJ2-3; D call uncertain. CDR1 LGHDT and CDR2 YNNKEL come from the germline V gene (reference sequence). There are 16 residues in the CDR3. The V gene lost 0 bases and the J gene lost 2 bases, with 12 bases spanning the gap. The CDR3 loop is CASSQDRDRLTDTQYF. CDR3 DNA sequence: TGTGCCAGCAGCCAAGATCGAGACCGACTCACAGATACGCAGTATTTT.

The V and J genes are TRBV18 and TRBJ2-2, with 8 bases that match TRBD2. This CDR3 comprises 16 residues. Germline V gene data show CDR1 as KGHSH and CDR2 as LQKENI. The V segment lost 3 bases and the J segment 4 bases; nucleotides outside the gene matches: 7. CDR3 nucleotide sequence: TGTGCCAGCTCACCTAACGGGGGGGCCTCCACCGGGGAGCTGTTTTTT. This sequence encodes CASSPNGGASTGELFF.

V and J are TRBV7-9 and TRBJ2-3; D may be TRBD1 (5 bases). Germline values: CDR1 SEHNR, CDR2 FQNEAQ (reference sequence). The CDR3 has 14 residues. V was cut by 5 bases and J by 6 bases, with 15 bases left in between. The CDR3 protein is CASSPTGHSDTQYF. The DNA of the CDR3 is TGTGCCAGCAGCCCGACCGGACATTCCGATACGCAGTATTTT.

The chain recombines TRBV4-3 with TRBJ2-7; 9 bases are shared with TRBD2. The CDR3 has 20 amino acids. Germline V CDR1 and CDR2: LGHNA, YSLEER. V was clipped by 2 bases and J by 3 bases; unmatched bases: 20. The CDR3 loop reads CASSQRFARGSSGDYYEQYF. The CDR3 DNA reads TGCGCCAGCAGCCAAAGGTTCGCTCGCGGGTCTAGCGGGGATTACTACGAGCAGTACTTC.

The CDR3 spells CAISDKGGWEQYF. Here the CDR3 DNA reads TGTGCCATCAGTGACAAGGGGGGGTGGGAGCAGTACTTC. The genes are TRBV10-3 and TRBJ2-7, with D possibly matching TRBD2 (7 bases). Germline-derived CDR1 and CDR2 are ENHRY and SYGVKD. The CDR3 runs to 13 residues. The V end lost 3 bases, the J end lost 7 bases, and 13 bases lay between the germline ends.

V and J are TRBV29-1 and TRBJ1-1; D is unresolved. In germline, CDR1 is SQVTM, CDR2 ANQGSEA. The CDR3 runs 12 residues. Trimming stripped 4 bases from V and 1 base from J, with 7 bases between. In nucleotides, the CDR3 is TGCAGCGTTGTATCCGGGAACACTGAAGCTTTCTTT. Translating gives CSVVSGNTEAFF.

The V and J genes are TRBV7-2 and TRBJ1-3; D is unresolved. The ends were cut back, 4 bases at V and 0 bases at J, with 7 bases in the middle. Looked up from germline, CDR1 is SGHTA and CDR2 is FQGNSA. This CDR3 spans 14 amino acids. The CDR3 nucleotides read TGTGCCAGCAGCTCACCGGTCTCTGGAAACACCATATATTTT. Its protein is CASSSPVSGNTIYF. The full variable domain, in which reference TRBV7-2 and TRBJ1-3 provide the parts outside the CDR3, is GAGVSQSPSNKVTEKGKDVELRCDPISGHTALYWYRQSLGQGLEFLIYFQGNSAPDKSGLPSDRFSAERTGGSVSTLTIQRTQQEDSAVYLCASSSPVSGNTIYFGEGSWLTVV.

The chain uses TRBV15 and TRBJ1-5, with a tentative D call TRBD1 (6 bases). The CDR3 is 15 residues long. Germline CDR1 is LNHNV and CDR2 is YYDKDF (reference sequence). The V and J ends lost 2 bases and 4 bases respectively, with 12 bases between them. The DNA of the CDR3 is TGTGCCACCAGCAGAAAAGCAGGGGATAATCAGCCCCAGCATTTT. It encodes CATSRKAGDNQPQHF.

This clone was picked up a small number of times. This chain joins TRBV7-9 and TRBJ1-4, with D possibly being TRBD1 (5 bases). Germline V gene data show CDR1 as SEHNR and CDR2 as FQNEAQ (reference sequence). V gave up 6 bases and J gave up 8 bases, with 16 bases separating them. The CDR3 totals 14 residues. CDR3: CASRPGIGREKLFF. DNA for the CDR3: TGTGCCAGCAGACCAGGGATTGGGCGGGAAAAACTGTTTTTT. The variable domain in full, with the rest retrieved from reference TRBV7-9 and TRBJ1-4, is DTGVSQNPRHKITKRGQNVTFRCDPISEHNRLYWYRQTLGQGPEFLTYFQNEAQLEKSRLLSDRFSAERPKGSFSTLEIQRTEQGDSAMYLCASRPGIGREKLFFGSGTQLSVL.

The chain uses TRBV2 and TRBJ2-2; D ambiguous. CDR1 is SNHLY, CDR2 FYNNEI, per germline. CDR3 size: 13 residues. Between the trimmed V and J ends, which lost 8 bases and 2 bases, there was a span of 9 bases. The CDR3 here is CASQTRNTGELFF. The CDR3, as DNA: TGTGCCAGCCAGACAAGAAACACCGGGGAGCTGTTTTTT.

This clone has just one count. The J gene is TRBJ1-2, the V gene TRBV6-5; 8 nucleotides align to TRBD1. This CDR3 is 13 amino acids long. V trimming: 8 bases; J trimming: 4 bases; junction bases outside the gene matches: 6. The germline CDR1 and CDR2 sequences are MNHEY and SVGAGI. CDR3 in DNA: TGTGCCAGCGCCCTTCAGGGGGCCTATGGCTACACCTTC. Protein: CASALQGAYGYTF.

Here the CDR3 reads CASGKGLAGGGEQYF. Written as DNA, the CDR3 is TGCGCCAGCGGGAAAGGACTAGCGGGAGGCGGGGAGCAGTACTTC. This chain links TRBV5-1 with TRBJ2-7, with 14 bases matching TRBD2. The V and J ends lost 7 bases and 7 bases, in that order; junction bases with no gene match: 10. This CDR3 is 15 amino acids long. CDR1 and CDR2 from the germline V gene are SGHRS and YFSETQ.

V usage is TRBV30 and J usage is TRBJ2-1; 8 bases are shared with TRBD1. Germline CDR1 GTSNPN, CDR2 SVGIG (reference sequence). The CDR3 is made up of 15 amino acids. The J segment lost 3 bases and the V segment lost 4 bases, leaving 8 bases of the junction unmatched. CDR3 nucleotide sequence: TGTGCCTGGAAGGTCCCAGGGGGCGGCTACAATGAGCAGTTCTTC. Translation gives CAWKVPGGGYNEQFF.

The V call is TRBV6-5, the J call TRBJ2-2; 11 bases agree with TRBD2. V dropped 3 bases and J dropped 7; count of bases not matched to a gene: 4. The CDR3 totals 15 residues. CDR1 MNHEY and CDR2 SVGAGI come from the germline V gene. This CDR3 is CASSYSGRAVGELFF. The CDR3 DNA is TGTGCCAGCAGTTATAGCGGGAGGGCGGTCGGGGAGCTGTTTTTT.

The rearrangement joins TRBV18 to TRBJ2-2, with 7 bases aligning to TRBD2. CDR3 size: 15 residues. V lost 2 bases and J lost 4; bases outside the gene matches: 4. Looked up from germline, CDR1 is KGHSH and CDR2 is LQKENI. CDR3 loop: CASSPSGEGTGELFF. CDR3 bases: TGTGCCAGCTCACCATCCGGGGAGGGCACCGGGGAGCTGTTTTTT.

This clone was observed a handful of times. The V gene is TRBV19, the J gene TRBJ2-3; D uncertain. V was pared by 3 bases and J by 1 base, with 8 bases between. Germline assignment: CDR1 LNHDA and CDR2 SQIVND (reference sequence). This CDR3 is built from 14 residues. The CDR3 here is CASSMLDRTDTQYF. CDR3 DNA sequence: TGTGCCAGTAGTATGCTAGATCGCACAGATACGCAGTATTTT. The full variable domain, completed using reference TRBV19 and TRBJ2-3, is DGGITQSPKYLFRKEGQNVTLSCEQNLNHDAMYWYRQDPGQGLRLIYYSQIVNDFQKGDIAEGYSVSREKKESFPLTVTSAQKNPTAFYLCASSMLDRTDTQYFGPGTRLTVL.

V is TRBV7-3 and J is TRBJ1-1; the D is unclear. Germline loops: CDR1 SGHTA, CDR2 FQGTGA. Trimming removed 2 bases from V and 4 bases from J, with 8 bases in between. The CDR3 sequence is 13 residues long. The CDR3, as DNA: TGTGCCAGCAGCTTAGTATTGAGCACTGAAGCTTTCTTT. Translation gives CASSLVLSTEAFF.

The chain is built from TRBV6-5 and TRBJ1-1; 7 nucleotides agree with TRBD1. Trimming at V came to 2 bases and at J to 6 bases, leaving 6 bases not matched to a gene. Germline CDR1 MNHEY, CDR2 SVGAGI. The CDR3 totals 14 residues. The CDR3 here is CASSYLTGVAEAFF. The CDR3 region has the DNA TGTGCCAGCAGTTACCTTACAGGGGTCGCTGAAGCTTTCTTT.

The rearrangement links TRBV3-1 (or the pseudogene TRBV3-2) to TRBJ1-3; D remains ambiguous. The CDR3 sequence is 13 residues long. Trimming stripped 6 bases from V and 0 bases from J, with 6 bases between. Germline CDR1 is LGHDT and CDR2 is YNNKEL (reference sequence). The CDR3 region is CASSSSSGNTIYF. The CDR3 nucleotides are TGTGCCAGCAGTTCGAGCTCTGGAAACACCATATATTTT.

CDR3 amino acids: CASKGTSFYEQYF. The CDR3 region has the DNA TGTGCCAGCAAGGGGACTAGCTTCTACGAGCAGTACTTC. V usage is TRBV6-5 and J usage is TRBJ2-7; 9 bases map to TRBD2. The CDR3 extends over 13 amino acids. CDR1 and CDR2 (germline): MNHEY, SVGAGI. The ends lost 7 bases at V and 3 bases at J; junction bases unmatched: 4.

This clone was seen only a few times. The V gene is TRBV3-1 (or the pseudogene TRBV3-2), the J gene TRBJ2-5, with D perhaps matching TRBD2 (5 bases). The V gene lost 2 bases and the J gene lost 4 bases, with 11 bases spanning the gap. The CDR3 runs to 14 residues. Germline V lookup: CDR1 LGHDT, CDR2 YNNKEL (reference sequence). The CDR3 DNA reads TGTGCCAGCAGCCAATTAAGAGGGTCAGAGACCCAGTACTTC. Its translation is CASSQLRGSETQYF.

In DNA form, the CDR3 reads TGTGCCAGCAGCTCGGTTAATAGGTACAGCTTTGGAGGGAACACTGAAGCTTTCTTT. Residues: CASSSVNRYSFGGNTEAFF. The gene calls are TRBV5-4 and TRBJ1-1; D call uncertain. CDR1 and CDR2 (germline): SGHNT, YYREEE (reference sequence). CDR3 length equals 19 residues. V lost 3 bases and J 1 base, leaving 25 bases between the germline ends.

Only a few counts were recorded for this clone. CDR3 residues: CASSIFSQPQHF. The CDR3 DNA reads as TGTGCCAGTAGTATTTTCTCCCAGCCCCAGCATTTT. The chain recombines TRBV19 with TRBJ1-5; D is undetermined. V shed 3 bases and J shed 7 bases, with 7 bases lying between them. This CDR3 region has 12 residues. The germline CDR1 and CDR2 sequences are LNHDA and SQIVND (reference sequence).

The genes are TRBV24-1 and TRBJ1-2; tentatively, D is TRBD1 (5 bases). Germline assignment: CDR1 KGHDR and CDR2 SFDVKD. CDR3 length: 13 residues. The V and J ends lost 3 bases and 8 bases respectively, with 12 bases between them. The CDR3 region is CATSDRQLSGYTF. CDR3 DNA sequence: TGTGCCACCAGTGATCGACAGCTATCCGGCTACACCTTC.

The chain has TRBV7-2 and TRBJ2-3, with D possibly TRBD2 on 7 matching bases. The CDR3 sequence is 17 residues long. The germline gives CDR1 SGHTA, CDR2 FQGNSA. V shed 5 bases and J shed 1 base, with 19 bases lying between them. The CDR3, as DNA: TGTGCCAGCAGCCATAGGGAGGGGGTTTATGGCACAGATACGCAGTATTTT. This gives the protein CASSHREGVYGTDTQYF.

The V gene is TRBV5-1, the J gene TRBJ1-2; TRBD1 aligns across 8 bases. J lost 8 bases, V lost 0 bases, and 12 bases had no gene match. Germline V gene data show CDR1 as SGHRS and CDR2 as YFSETQ. The CDR3 spans 16 residues. The CDR3 coding sequence is TGCGCCAGCAGCTTGGAGGCCCACCAGGGGGCTGGGGGCTACACCTTC. As protein: CASSLEAHQGAGGYTF.

In this sample, this clone turned up once. Other nucleotide sequences from this sample produce the same CDR3. V and J are TRBV15 and TRBJ1-5, with TRBD1 as a possible D gene (5 bases). The V and J ends lost 0 bases and 0 bases respectively, with 6 bases between them. CDR1 is LNHNV and CDR2 is YYDKDF in the germline V gene (reference sequence). The CDR3 length is 15 residues. This CDR3 reads CATSRDRGSNQPQHF. The CDR3 DNA reads TGTGCCACCAGCAGAGATAGGGGTAGCAATCAGCCCCAGCATTTT.

The V gene is TRBV15, the J gene TRBJ1-5; D is ambiguous. The length of the CDR3 is 13 residues. Trimming took 5 bases from V and 6 from J, leaving 11 bases between them. Germline V gives CDR1 LNHNV, CDR2 YYDKDF (reference sequence). The CDR3, as DNA: TGTGCCACCAGCGAGGGCAGCTTTCAGCCCCAGCATTTT. Its translation is CATSEGSFQPQHF.

The rearrangement links TRBV28 to TRBJ1-2; D not certain. Trimming stripped 6 bases from V and 8 bases from J, with 10 bases between. The germline gives CDR1 MDHEN, CDR2 SYDVKM. The CDR3 extends over 11 amino acids. The CDR3 is CASREGYGYTF. CDR3 coding DNA: TGTGCCAGCAGGGAGGGATACGGCTACACCTTC.